This T cell receptor beta chain came from a study of cytomegalovirus exposure and HLA in healthy donors. The PCR was carried out with 60 Vbeta primers and 13 Jbeta primers. TCRdb keeps only in-frame clones here, not all; method: immunoSEQ multiplex PCR. Here the sample spans approximately 88,000 clones, 60% to 75% being singletons. The sequence was obtained from a man in his fifties or sixties in good health and CMV-seronegative. The specimen was PBMCs.

Written as DNA, the CDR3 is TGCGCCAGCAGCTTATCCGGGACTAGCGGCAATGAGCAGTTCTTC. Protein sequence: CASSLSGTSGNEQFF. V gene TRBV5-1 combines with J gene TRBJ2-1, with 11 bases aligning to TRBD2. Germline V CDR1 and CDR2: SGHRS, YFSETQ. The CDR3 extends over 15 amino acids. V was pared by 2 bases and J by 6 bases, with 4 bases of the junction left unmatched.